This TCR beta chain stems from a study of T cell repertoires in cytomegalovirus infection (dated by TCRdb to between 2017 and 2020). Some background on the complete study: The peptide stimulations were aimed at well-studied HLA-B-restricted epitopes as well as recently identified HLA-C-restricted CMV epitopes, whose presentation resists viral immunomodulation. Donor HLA type was relevant to the analysis, because carriage of CMV infection together with the matching HLA type was indicated by public TCR beta signatures. Beyond this particular receptor, the publication reports: The ex vivo response was dominated by HLA-C-restricted CMV-specific TCR beta clonotypes, which also provided the single most frequent clonotype in two of eight donors. Cumulative frequency of public TCR beta family members discriminated carriers of CMV infection plus the relevant HLA type in this cohort and an independent roughly 350-donor cohort.

The intended sense of this specimen's treatment or condition label: in vitro stimulation with specific CMV peptide epitopes to enrich CMV-specific T cells. The reads were generated on an Illumina HiSeq 1500. TCRdb redid the processing of the public reads, applying fastp at Q25 and MiXCR, and retained in-frame beta chains. Rows merge per CDR3 protein into single entries with the most common DNA and genes. Present in this sample are fewer than 200,000 distinct CDR3 sequences, 20% to 25% of which were seen just once. Clones ranked in the top ten supply under 30% of the sample. On this clonotype: Its antigen target is currently unknown. Per-base quality was not reported, and no clone a single base away is much larger than it.

This TCR was sampled from a human donor in good health (CMV status not recorded). Some clones in this sample may be carry-over from other donors' samples. This specimen consisted of CD8+ T cells from cultured PBMCs, obtained from culture after CMV antigen stimulation.

The encoded CDR3 is CASSQMTGATEAFF. The sequenced DNA is TGCGCCAGCAGCCAGATGACAGGGGCGACTGAAGCTTTCTTT. The chain was built from TRBV4-1 and TRBJ1-1, and TRBD1 aligns with 8 junction nucleotides. CDR1 and CDR2 are drawn from the germline V gene: MGHRA, YSYEKL. Including the terminal cysteine and phenylalanine, the CDR3 comprises 14 residues. Only CDR3 DNA is held: 42 bases, read in frame from base 1. From V the trimming removes 3 bases and from J it removes 5 bases, while the gene matches leave 5 bases of the junction unaccounted for.